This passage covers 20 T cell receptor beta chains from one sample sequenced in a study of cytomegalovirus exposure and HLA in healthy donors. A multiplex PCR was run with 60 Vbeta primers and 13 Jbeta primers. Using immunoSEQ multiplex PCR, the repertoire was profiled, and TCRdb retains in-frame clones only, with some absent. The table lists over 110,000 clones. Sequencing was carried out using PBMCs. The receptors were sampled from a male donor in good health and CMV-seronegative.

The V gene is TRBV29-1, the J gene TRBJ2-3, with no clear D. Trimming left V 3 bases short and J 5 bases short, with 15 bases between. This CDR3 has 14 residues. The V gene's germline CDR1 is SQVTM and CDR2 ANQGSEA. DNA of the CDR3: TGCAGCGTTGAGGGTGATGTAGCCAGAGATACGCAGTATTTT. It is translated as CSVEGDVARDTQYF.

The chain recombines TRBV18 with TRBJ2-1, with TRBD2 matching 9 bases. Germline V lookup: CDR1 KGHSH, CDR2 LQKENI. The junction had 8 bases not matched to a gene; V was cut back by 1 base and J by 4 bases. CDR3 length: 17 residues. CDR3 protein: CASSPQQGLAGYNEQFF. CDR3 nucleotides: TGTGCCAGCTCACCACAACAAGGTCTAGCGGGATACAATGAGCAGTTCTTC.

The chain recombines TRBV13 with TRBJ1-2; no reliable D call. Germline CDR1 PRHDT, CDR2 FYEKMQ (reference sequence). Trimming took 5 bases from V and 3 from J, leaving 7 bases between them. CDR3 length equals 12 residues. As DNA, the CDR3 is TGTGCCAGCAGCGTACGGGACTATGGCTACACCTTC. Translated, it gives CASSVRDYGYTF.

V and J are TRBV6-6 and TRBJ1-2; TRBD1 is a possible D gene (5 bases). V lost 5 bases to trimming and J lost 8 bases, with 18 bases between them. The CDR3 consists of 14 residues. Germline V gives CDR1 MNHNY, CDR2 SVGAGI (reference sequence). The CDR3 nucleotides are TGTGCCAGCAGTCTTGGGACTGGCAATCTCGGCTACACCTTC. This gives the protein CASSLGTGNLGYTF.

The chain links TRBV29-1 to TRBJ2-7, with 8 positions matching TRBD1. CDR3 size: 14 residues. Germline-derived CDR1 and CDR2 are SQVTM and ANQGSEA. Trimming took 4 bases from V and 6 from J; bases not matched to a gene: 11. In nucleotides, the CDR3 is TGCAGCGTTGCTGAGACAGGGGTCCTATTCGAGCAGTACTTC. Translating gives CSVAETGVLFEQYF.

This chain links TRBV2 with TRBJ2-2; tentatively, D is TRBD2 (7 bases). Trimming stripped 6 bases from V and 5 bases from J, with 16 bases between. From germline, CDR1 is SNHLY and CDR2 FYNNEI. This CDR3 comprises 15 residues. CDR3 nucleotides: TGTGCCAGCAGGAGTTGGGGGGGCGAAACCGGGGAGCTGTTTTTT. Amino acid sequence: CASRSWGGETGELFF.

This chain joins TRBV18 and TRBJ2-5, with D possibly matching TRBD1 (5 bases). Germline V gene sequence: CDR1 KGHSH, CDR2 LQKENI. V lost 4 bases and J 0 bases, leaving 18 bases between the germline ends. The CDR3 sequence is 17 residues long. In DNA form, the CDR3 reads TGTGCCAGCTCACTGCTACAGGACCCTTCGTACCAAGAGACCCAGTACTTC. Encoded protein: CASSLLQDPSYQETQYF.

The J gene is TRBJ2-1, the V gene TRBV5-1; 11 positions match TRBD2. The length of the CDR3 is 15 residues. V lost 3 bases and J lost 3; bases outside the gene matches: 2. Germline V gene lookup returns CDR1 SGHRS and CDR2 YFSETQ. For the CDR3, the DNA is TGCGCCAGCAGCTCGGGACTAGCGGACTACAATGAGCAGTTCTTC. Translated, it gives CASSSGLADYNEQFF.

The CDR3 reads CASTGGDTEAFF. In DNA, the CDR3 is TGCGCCAGTACAGGGGGGGACACTGAAGCTTTCTTT. The chain uses TRBV10-2 and TRBJ1-1; 8 nucleotides line up with TRBD1. The CDR3 totals 12 residues. The J segment lost 3 bases and the V segment lost 9 bases, leaving 3 bases of the junction unmatched. Germline CDR1 is WSHSY and CDR2 is SAAADI.

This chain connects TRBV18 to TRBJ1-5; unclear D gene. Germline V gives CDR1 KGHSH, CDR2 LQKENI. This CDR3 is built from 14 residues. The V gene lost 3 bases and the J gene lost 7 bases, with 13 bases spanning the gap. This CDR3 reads CASSPNGIRQPQHF. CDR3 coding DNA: TGTGCCAGCTCACCGAACGGGATTAGGCAGCCCCAGCATTTT.

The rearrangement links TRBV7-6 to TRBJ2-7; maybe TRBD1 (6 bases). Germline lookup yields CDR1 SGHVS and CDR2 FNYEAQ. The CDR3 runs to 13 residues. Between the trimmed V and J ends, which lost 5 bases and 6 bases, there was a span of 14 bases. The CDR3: CASSSTQGFEQYF. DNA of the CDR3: TGTGCCAGCAGCAGCACCCAGGGGTTCGAGCAGTACTTC.

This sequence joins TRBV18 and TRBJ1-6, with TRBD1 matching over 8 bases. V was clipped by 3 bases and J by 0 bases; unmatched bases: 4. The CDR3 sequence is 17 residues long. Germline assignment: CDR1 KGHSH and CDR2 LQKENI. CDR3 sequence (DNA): TGTGCCAGCTCACCCCGGGACAGGAGCTCCTATAATTCACCCCTCCACTTT. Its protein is CASSPRDRSSYNSPLHF.

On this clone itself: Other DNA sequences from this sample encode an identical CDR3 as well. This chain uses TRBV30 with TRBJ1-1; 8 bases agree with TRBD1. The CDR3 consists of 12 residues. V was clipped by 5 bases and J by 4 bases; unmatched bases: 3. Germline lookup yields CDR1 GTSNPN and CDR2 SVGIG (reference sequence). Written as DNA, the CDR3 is TGTGCCTGGGGACAGGGTGGCACTGAAGCTTTCTTT. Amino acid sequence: CAWGQGGTEAFF. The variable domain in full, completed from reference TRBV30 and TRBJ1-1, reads SQTIHQWPATLVQPVGSPLSLECTVEGTSNPNLYWYRQAAGRGLQLLFYSVGIGQISSEVPQNLSASRPQDRQFILSSKKLLLSDSGFYLCAWGQGGTEAFFGQGTRLTVV.

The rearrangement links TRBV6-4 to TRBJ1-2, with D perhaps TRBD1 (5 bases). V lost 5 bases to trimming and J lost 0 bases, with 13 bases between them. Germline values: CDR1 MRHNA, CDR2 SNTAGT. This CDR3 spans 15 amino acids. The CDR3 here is CASSKTVPPNYGYTF. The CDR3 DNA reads TGTGCCAGCAGTAAGACAGTGCCGCCTAACTATGGCTACACCTTC.

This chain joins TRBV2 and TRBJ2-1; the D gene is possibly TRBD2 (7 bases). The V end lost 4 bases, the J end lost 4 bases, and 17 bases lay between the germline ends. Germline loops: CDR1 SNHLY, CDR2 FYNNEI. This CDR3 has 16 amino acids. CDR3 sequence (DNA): TGTGCCAGCAGTGGGGGGGGCGCGGGTTGGTACAATGAGCAGTTCTTC. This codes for CASSGGGAGWYNEQFF.

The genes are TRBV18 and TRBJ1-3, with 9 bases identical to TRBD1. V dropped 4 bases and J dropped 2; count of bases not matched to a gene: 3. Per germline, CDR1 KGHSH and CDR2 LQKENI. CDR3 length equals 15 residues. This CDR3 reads CASSQGTGTGNTIYF. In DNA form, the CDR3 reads TGTGCCAGCTCACAGGGGACAGGGACTGGAAACACCATATATTTT. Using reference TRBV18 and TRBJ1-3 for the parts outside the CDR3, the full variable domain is NAGVMQNPRHLVRRRGQEARLRCSPMKGHSHVYWYRQLPEEGLKFMVYLQKENIIDESGMPKERFSAEFPKEGPSILRIQQVVRGDSAAYFCASSQGTGTGNTIYFGEGSWLTVV.

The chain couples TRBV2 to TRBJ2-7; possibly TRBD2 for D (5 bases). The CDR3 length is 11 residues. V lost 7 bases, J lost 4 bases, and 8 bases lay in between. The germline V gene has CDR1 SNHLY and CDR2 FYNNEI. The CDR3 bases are TGTGCCAGCAACCGAGGGTACGAGCAGTACTTC. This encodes CASNRGYEQYF.

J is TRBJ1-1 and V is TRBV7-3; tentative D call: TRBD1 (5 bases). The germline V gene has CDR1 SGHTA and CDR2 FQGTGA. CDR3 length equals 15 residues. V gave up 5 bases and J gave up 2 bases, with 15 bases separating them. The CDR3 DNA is TGTGCCAGCAGCATAGCCAGGTGGGGCAACACTGAAGCTTTCTTT. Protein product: CASSIARWGNTEAFF.

As DNA, the CDR3 is TGTGCCAGCAGCCAGGGACAGTCTCAAAGTTCCGGGGAGCTGTTTTTT. Residues: CASSQGQSQSSGELFF. V is TRBV14 and J is TRBJ2-2, with 7 bases aligning to TRBD1. V shed 3 bases and J 6 bases; nucleotides not matched to a gene: 10. In germline, CDR1 is SGHDN, CDR2 FVKESK. This CDR3 comprises 16 residues.

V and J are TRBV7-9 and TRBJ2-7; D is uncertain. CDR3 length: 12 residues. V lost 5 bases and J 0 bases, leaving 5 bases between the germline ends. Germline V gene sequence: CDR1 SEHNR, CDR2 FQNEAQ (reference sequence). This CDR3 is CASSASSYEQYF. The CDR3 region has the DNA TGTGCCAGCAGCGCCAGCTCCTACGAGCAGTACTTC.